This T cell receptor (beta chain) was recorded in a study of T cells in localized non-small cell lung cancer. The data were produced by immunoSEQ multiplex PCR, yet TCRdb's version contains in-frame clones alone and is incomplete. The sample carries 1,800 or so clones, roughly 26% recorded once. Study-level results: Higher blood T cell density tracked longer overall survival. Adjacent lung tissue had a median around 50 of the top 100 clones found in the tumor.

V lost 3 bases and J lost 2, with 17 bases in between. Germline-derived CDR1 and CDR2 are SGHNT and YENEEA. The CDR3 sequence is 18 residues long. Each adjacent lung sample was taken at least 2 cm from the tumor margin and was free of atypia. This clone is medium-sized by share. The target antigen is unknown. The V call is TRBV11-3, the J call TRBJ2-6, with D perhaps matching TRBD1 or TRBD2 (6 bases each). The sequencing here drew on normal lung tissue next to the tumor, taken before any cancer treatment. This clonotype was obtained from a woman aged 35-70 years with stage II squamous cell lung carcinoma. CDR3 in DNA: TGTGCCAGCAGCTTCGAGACCGGGGGCGGGGCTGGGGCCAACGTCCTGACTTTC. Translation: CASSFETGGGAGANVLTF.